This TCR beta chain derives from a study of CD8+CD57+ T cells in acquired aplastic anemia. The overall study: Quantities of DNA derived from sorted CD4+ and CD8+ cells averaged roughly 3 ug.

Study-wide points: Patients shared under 30 CD8+ CDR3 sequences with controls.

Only patients with CD8+CD57+ cell expansion on flow cytometry were chosen for sequencing. Germline V gene sequence: CDR1 ENHRY, CDR2 SYGVKD. CDR3 length: 14 amino acids. Trimming removed 4 bases from V and 5 bases from J; junction bases left unmatched: 5. Both TCR beta VDJ combination and CDR3 sequence profiling were carried out. Genomic DNA was the template for this profiling. TCRdb independently ran MiXCR on the reads; one entry per CDR3 protein. The sample yields just over 450,000 distinct CDR3 sequences, about a third seen once. This clonotype was found many times. Its antigen is currently unknown.

The receptor's source is a human donor with aplastic anemia. V is TRBV10-3 and J is TRBJ1-5, with 7 bases lining up with TRBD1. The specimen was sorted CD4+, CD8+, or CD8+CD57+ T cells (not recorded which) from PBMCs. CDR3 coding DNA: TGTGCCATCAGTGCCTCAGACAGGGATCAGCCCCAGCATTTT. Translating it yields CAISASDRDQPQHF.